The sequence of this TCR beta chain was determined in a study of T cell responses to AZD1222 COVID-19 vaccine. Study as a whole: Second doses that came at about 4 or about 12 weeks were put together. Whole-study findings and limits: Spike as a whole was targeted by vaccine-associated CD4 TCRs, dominant at 160-218 and 743-854. Among the donors, most were white British and more were female, and clonal diversity was possibly underestimated.

A few counts support this clone. The antigen is not known. The CDR3 is made up of 15 amino acids. V shed 4 bases and J shed 0 bases, with 10 bases lying between them. Germline V lookup: CDR1 LGHDT, CDR2 YNNKEL (reference sequence). TCRdb keeps only in-frame clones here, not all; method: immunoSEQ multiplex PCR. The sample lists roughly 200,000 clones; around 88% were seen once. This sequence joins TRBV3-1 (or the pseudogene TRBV3-2) and TRBJ1-5, with D hard to call. The sequencing here drew on peripheral blood, taken on day 0 of AZD1222 vaccination. The origin of this receptor is an adult in good health. The CDR3 protein is CASSLGIYSNQPQHF. The CDR3 DNA sequence: TGTGCCAGCAGCCTAGGGATCTATAGCAATCAGCCCCAGCATTTT.